This TCR beta chain was documented in a study of T cell responses to AZD1222 COVID-19 vaccine. Study observations and caveats: Recipients of two AZD1222 doses showed rising Spike-specific TCR breadth and depth.

Notes on this clone: Its antigen is as yet unknown.

CDR1 MDHEN and CDR2 SYDVKM come from the germline V gene. The V and J ends lost 6 bases and 5 bases respectively, with 17 bases between them. This CDR3 region has 15 residues. The data were produced by immunoSEQ multiplex PCR, yet TCRdb's version contains in-frame clones alone and is incomplete. The data contain 85,000 to 100,000 clones, 70% to 90% of them singletons. Second doses that came at about 4 or about 12 weeks were put together. Sequences were derived from peripheral blood, sampled 28 days after the second AZD1222 dose. This rearrangement joins TRBV28 to TRBJ1-5, with D perhaps matching TRBD1 (5 bases). The TCR originated in an adult who received the AZD1222 COVID-19 vaccine. The chain's CDR3 is CASRGAGSGDQPQHF. The DNA of the CDR3 is TGTGCCAGCAGAGGGGCAGGGTCGGGAGATCAGCCCCAGCATTTT.